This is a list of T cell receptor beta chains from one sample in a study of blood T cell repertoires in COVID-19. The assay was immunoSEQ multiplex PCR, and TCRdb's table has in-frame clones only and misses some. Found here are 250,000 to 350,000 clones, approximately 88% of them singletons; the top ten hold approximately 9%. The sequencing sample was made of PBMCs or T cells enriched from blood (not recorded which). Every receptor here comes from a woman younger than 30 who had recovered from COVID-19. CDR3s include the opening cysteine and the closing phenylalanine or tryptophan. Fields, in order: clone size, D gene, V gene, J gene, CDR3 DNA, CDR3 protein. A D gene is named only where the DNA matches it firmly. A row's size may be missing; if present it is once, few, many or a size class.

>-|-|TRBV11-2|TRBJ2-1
TGTGCCAGCAGCCTAAGCCGGGGGACCTACAATGAGCAGTTCTTC
CASSLSRGTYNEQFF
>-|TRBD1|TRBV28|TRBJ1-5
TGTGCCACCCGGGACAGGGTCCATAGCAATCAGCCCCAGCATTTT
CATRDRVHSNQPQHF
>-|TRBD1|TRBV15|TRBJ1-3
TGTGCCACCAGCCCCAGACAGGGCTCAGGAAACACCATATATTTT
CATSPRQGSGNTIYF
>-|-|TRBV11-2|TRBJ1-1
TGTGCCAGCAGTCCAAACTCGGGGAACACTGAAGCTTTCTTT
CASSPNSGNTEAFF
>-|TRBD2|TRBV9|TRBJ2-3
TGTGCCAGCAGCGTAGGTAGGGGAGGGTGGGCCACAGATACGCAGTATTTT
CASSVGRGGWATDTQYF
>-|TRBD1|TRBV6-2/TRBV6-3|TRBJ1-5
TGTGCCAGCAGTTACCAGACAGGGGGATCGTATCAGCCCCAGCATTTT
CASSYQTGGSYQPQHF
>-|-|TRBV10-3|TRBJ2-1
TGTGCCATCGCGGACGGGGTGGCAAATGAGCAGTTCTTC
CAIADGVANEQFF
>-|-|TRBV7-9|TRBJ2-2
TGTGCCAGCAGAACCCAGGGTAACACCGGGGAGCTGTTTTTT
CASRTQGNTGELFF
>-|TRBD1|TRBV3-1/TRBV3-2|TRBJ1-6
TGTGCCAGCAGCCACGAGGACAGGGGATTACCCCTCCACTTT
CASSHEDRGLPLHF
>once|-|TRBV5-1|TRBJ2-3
TGCGCCAGCAGCTTGGCCTTAGCTGAGAGTTTGGATACGCAGTATTTT
CASSLALAESLDTQYF
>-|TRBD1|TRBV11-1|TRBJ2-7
TGTGCCAGCAGCTTGGGGACAGGGGATGCGTACTTC
CASSLGTGDAYF
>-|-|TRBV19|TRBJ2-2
TGTGCCAGCCAGGGTGGCGGGGAGCTGTTTTTT
CASQGGGELFF
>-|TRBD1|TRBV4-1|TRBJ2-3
TGCGCCAGCAGCCAGTCACAGGGGGCGCTTACAGATACGCAGTATTTT
CASSQSQGALTDTQYF
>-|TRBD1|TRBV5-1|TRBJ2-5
TGCGCCAGCAGCCCCGGGACAGGGAGGCAGACCCAGTACTTC
CASSPGTGRQTQYF
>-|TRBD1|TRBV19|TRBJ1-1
TGTGCCAGCCGACCGGGACAGGGGAACACTGAAGCTTTCTTT
CASRPGQGNTEAFF
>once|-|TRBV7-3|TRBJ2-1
TGTGCCAGCAGCTTCGGTGGCTCCTACAATGAGCAGTTCTTC
CASSFGGSYNEQFF
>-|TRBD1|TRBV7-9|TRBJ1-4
TGTGCCAGCAGCTCACCGAGACAGGGATCTAATGAAAAACTGTTTTTT
CASSSPRQGSNEKLFF
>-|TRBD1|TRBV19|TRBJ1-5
TGTGCCAGTAGTGGGACAGGGAGATCGGTTCAGCCCCAGCATTTT
CASSGTGRSVQPQHF
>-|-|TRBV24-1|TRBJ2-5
TGTGCCACCAGTGACGCGGACAGACTCTGGGGTGAGACCCAGTACTTC
CATSDADRLWGETQYF
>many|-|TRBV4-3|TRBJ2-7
TGCGCCAGCAGCCAAGACTCGGGGAGTTCCTCCTACGAGCAGTACTTC
CASSQDSGSSSYEQYF
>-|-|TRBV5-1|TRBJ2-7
TGCGCCAGCAGCTTCGAAGGGAAGACAGGACGGTCCTACGAGCAGTACTTC
CASSFEGKTGRSYEQYF
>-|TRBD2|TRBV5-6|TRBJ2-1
TGTGCCAGCAGCTCACTTAAGACTAGCGGGTACAATGAGCAGTTCTTC
CASSSLKTSGYNEQFF
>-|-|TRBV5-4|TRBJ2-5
TGTGCCAGCAGCTTGGCTCAAGAGACCCAGTACTTC
CASSLAQETQYF
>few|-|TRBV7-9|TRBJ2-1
TGTGCCAGCAGCTTAGCCTTGTCGGGGTTCGATGAGCAGTTCTTC
CASSLALSGFDEQFF
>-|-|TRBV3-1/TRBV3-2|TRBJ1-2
TGTGCCAGCAGCCCCACCGTCGGGAGTAAACTTCGGGGCTACACCTTC
CASSPTVGSKLRGYTF
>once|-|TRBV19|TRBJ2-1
TGTGGTGTTATTGAGCAGTTCTTC
CGVIEQFF
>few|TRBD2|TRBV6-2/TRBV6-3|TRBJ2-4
TGTGCCAGCAGTTATCCCCTAGCGGGAGGTGCTCCGGCCAAAAACATTCAGTACTTC
CASSYPLAGGAPAKNIQYF
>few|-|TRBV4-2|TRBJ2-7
TGTGCCAGCAGCCATACGAAGACAGACTCCTACGAGCAGTACTTC
CASSHTKTDSYEQYF
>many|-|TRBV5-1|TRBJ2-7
TGCGCCAGCAGCACAGGGATCGGAGACTACGAGCAGTACTTC
CASSTGIGDYEQYF
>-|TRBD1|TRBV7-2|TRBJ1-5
TGTGCCAGCAGCTTAGTAGGAGGGCAGGGGGATCAGCCCCAGCATTTT
CASSLVGGQGDQPQHF
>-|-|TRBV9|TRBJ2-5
TGTGCCAGCAGCGGGGCAGGAGGGGAGACCCAGTACTTC
CASSGAGGETQYF
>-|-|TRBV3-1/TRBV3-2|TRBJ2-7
TGTGCCAGCAGCCCAGTTTCGGGAAGTTTCTACGAGCAGTACTTC
CASSPVSGSFYEQYF
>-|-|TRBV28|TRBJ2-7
TGTGCCAGCAGTTTCCCCCCCCCGGGAGCCTGGGAGCAGTACTTC
CASSFPPPGAWEQYF
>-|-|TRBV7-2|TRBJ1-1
TGTGCCAGCAGCTTACTGGGCCTCGCGAACACTGAAGCTTTCTTT
CASSLLGLANTEAFF
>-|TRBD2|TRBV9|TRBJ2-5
TGTGCCAGCAGCGTAGGCGCTGGCGGGGGTACCCAAGAGACCCAGTACTTC
CASSVGAGGGTQETQYF
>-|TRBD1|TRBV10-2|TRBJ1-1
TGCGCCAACCCGGCCGGGACAGGGGCTTGCACTGAAGCTTTCTTT
CANPAGTGACTEAFF
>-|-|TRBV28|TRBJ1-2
TGTGCCAGCACCCCTCCAGGGAAGTCTTACTATGGCTACACCTTC
CASTPPGKSYYGYTF
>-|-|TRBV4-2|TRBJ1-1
TGTGCCAGTCACTCCGGGGGGGGTAACACTGAAGCTTTCTTT
CASHSGGGNTEAFF
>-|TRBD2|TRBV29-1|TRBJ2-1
TGCAGCGTTGAGCTAGCGGGGGGGGACAATGAGCAGTTCTTC
CSVELAGGDNEQFF
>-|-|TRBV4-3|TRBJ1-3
TGCGCCAGCAGTTCTATGGTCGGGGGAAACACCATATATTTT
CASSSMVGGNTIYF
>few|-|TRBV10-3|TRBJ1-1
TGTGCCATCAACGGACAGACGGGTACTGAAGCTTTCTTT
CAINGQTGTEAFF
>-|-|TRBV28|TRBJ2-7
TGTGCCAGCAGCCCTTCCAGTTCCCAGGACTCCTACGAGCAGTACTTC
CASSPSSSQDSYEQYF
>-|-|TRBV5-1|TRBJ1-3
TGCGCCAGCAGCTTGGGCCCCAGGGGCTCTGGAAACACCATATATTTT
CASSLGPRGSGNTIYF
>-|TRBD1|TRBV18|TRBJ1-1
TGTGCCAGCTCACCGAGAACAGGGGGCTTATATCAGATTGGCGGTGAAGCTTTCTTT
CASSPRTGGLYQIGGEAFF
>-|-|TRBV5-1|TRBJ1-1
TGCGCCAGCAGCTACTGGTTCGGGAACACTGAAGCTTTCTTT
CASSYWFGNTEAFF
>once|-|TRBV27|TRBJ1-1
TGTGCCAGCAGTTATGGGCTGGCCTTGAACACTGAAGCTTTCTTT
CASSYGLALNTEAFF